Here is one T cell receptor (beta chain) with its context. This entry belongs to a study of blood T cell repertoires in COVID-19. In the original analysis: Reference gene primers were amplified, and this amplification served to estimate nucleated cell counts. The assay was immunoSEQ multiplex PCR, and TCRdb's table has in-frame clones only and misses some. From that table come the V and J calls and clone size; the DNA was used to work out D and trimming. The sample holds 200,000 to 250,000 clones, 86% seen once. CDR3 size: 17 residues. Trimming took 1 base from V and 2 from J; bases not matched to a gene: 6. CDR1 SEHNR and CDR2 FQNEAQ come from the germline V gene (reference sequence). Individuals drawn from under 30 US areas were about 18 to 95 years old. Symptom resolution, clearance, or two negative PCRs marked the recovered donors of Cohort 3.

The clonotype comes from a man aged 35 to 55 who had recovered from COVID-19. Material for sequencing was PBMCs or T cells enriched from blood (not recorded which). This rearrangement joins TRBV7-9 to TRBJ2-1; TRBD1 agrees at 9 bases. The CDR3 region is CASSLEMGQGPYNEQFF. The CDR3 DNA is TGTGCCAGCAGCTTAGAAATGGGACAGGGTCCCTACAATGAGCAGTTCTTC.